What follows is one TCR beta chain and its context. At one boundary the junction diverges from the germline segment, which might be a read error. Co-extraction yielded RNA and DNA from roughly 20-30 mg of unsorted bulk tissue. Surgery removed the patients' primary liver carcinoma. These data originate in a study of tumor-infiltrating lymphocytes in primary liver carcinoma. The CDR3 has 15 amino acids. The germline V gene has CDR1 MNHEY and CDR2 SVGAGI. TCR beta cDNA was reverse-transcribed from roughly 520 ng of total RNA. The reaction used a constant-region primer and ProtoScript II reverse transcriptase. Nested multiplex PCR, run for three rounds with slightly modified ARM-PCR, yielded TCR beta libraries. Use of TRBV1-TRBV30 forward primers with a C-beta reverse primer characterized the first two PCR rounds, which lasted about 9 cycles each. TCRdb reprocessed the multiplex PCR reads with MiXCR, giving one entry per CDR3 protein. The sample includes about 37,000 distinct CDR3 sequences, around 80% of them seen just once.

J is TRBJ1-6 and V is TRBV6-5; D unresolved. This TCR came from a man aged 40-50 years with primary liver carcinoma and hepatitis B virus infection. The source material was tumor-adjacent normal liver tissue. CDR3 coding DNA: TGCGCCAGCAGTTACTCGAGAGTCGGGAATTCACCCCTCCAATTT. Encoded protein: CASSYSRVGNSPLQF.